Listed here are 32 T cell receptor beta chains from one sample, sequenced in a study of radiotherapy plus CTLA-4 blockade in lung cancer. Sequencing used immunoSEQ multiplex PCR; TCRdb keeps in-frame clones, though not all of them. Altogether approximately 67,000 clones are present, approximately 82% being singletons, with the ten largest covering around 4%. The sequencing used peripheral blood, collected from a patient treated with radiotherapy plus ipilimumab. Receptors originate from a human donor with non-small cell lung cancer who had a partial response to radiotherapy plus ipilimumab.

The chain has TRBV29-1 and TRBJ2-7; D may be TRBD2 (5 bases). Trimming shortened V by 1 base and J by 2 bases, and 15 bases separated the two germline ends. CDR3 length: 15 residues. CDR1 is SQVTM and CDR2 is ANQGSEA in the germline V gene. This CDR3 reads CSVEGSRRPPYEQYF. DNA for the CDR3: TGCAGCGTTGAAGGGAGCAGGAGGCCCCCCTACGAGCAGTACTTC.

Of note for this clone: The junction shows a germline mismatch at one end, possibly a read error. The rearrangement uses TRBV6-5 and TRBJ1-1; D gene ambiguous. CDR3 length equals 13 residues. Germline V gene data show CDR1 as MNHEY and CDR2 as SVGAGI. The CDR3 DNA sequence: TGTGCCAGCAGTTACTCGGTCGCCACTGAGGCTTTCTTT. This codes for CASSYSVATEAFF.

This clone was detected only a few times. V and J are TRBV5-1 and TRBJ2-7, with 9 bases identical to TRBD2. The CDR3 is made up of 14 amino acids. CDR1 and CDR2 from the germline V gene are SGHRS and YFSETQ. The J segment lost 1 base and the V segment lost 2 bases, leaving 1 base of the junction unmatched. The CDR3 region has the DNA TGCGCCAGCAGCTTCCTAGCGGGATCCTACGAGCAGTACTTC. This sequence encodes CASSFLAGSYEQYF.

This clone has more than one count but fewer than ten. The chain recombines TRBV10-2 with TRBJ2-5; 7 positions agree with TRBD2. This CDR3 is 17 amino acids long. With 5 bases clipped from V and 5 bases from J, the junction kept 17 bases outside the gene matches. From germline, CDR1 is WSHSY and CDR2 SAAADI. The CDR3 nucleotides are TGCGCCAGCAGTAATCCCCCTTTAGGACTAGTCGGGGAGACCCAGTACTTC. This codes for CASSNPPLGLVGETQYF.

This clone was recorded only once. The chain combines TRBV28 with TRBJ2-3; TRBD1 matches 11 bases. J gave up 2 bases and V 6 bases, and 4 bases lay outside the gene matches. The CDR3 sequence is 15 residues long. The germline V gene has CDR1 MDHEN and CDR2 SYDVKM. CDR3 in DNA: TGTGCCAGCAGCCCCGGACAGGGGGCCACAGATACGCAGTATTTT. This encodes CASSPGQGATDTQYF.

V gene TRBV27 combines with J gene TRBJ1-2; 9 nucleotides align to TRBD1. V gave up 6 bases and J gave up 8 bases; unmatched junction bases: 7. CDR3 length: 13 amino acids. Germline-derived CDR1 and CDR2 are MNHEY and SMNVEV (reference sequence). CDR3 DNA: TGTGCCAGCAGGCCACAGGGGGCAGGAGGCTACACCTTC. Its translation is CASRPQGAGGYTF.

CDR3 sequence: CASSRNRDRQETQYF. Written as DNA, the CDR3 is TGTGCCAGCAGTCGTAACCGGGACAGGCAAGAGACCCAGTACTTC. The genes are TRBV6-5 and TRBJ2-5, with 8 bases lining up with TRBD1. CDR1 and CDR2 from the germline V gene are MNHEY and SVGAGI. The V gene end was trimmed by 5 bases and the J gene end by 2 bases; junction bases not matched to a gene: 7. The CDR3 loop spans 15 amino acids.

The chain carries TRBV5-1 and TRBJ1-1; D gene uncertain. Germline V lookup: CDR1 SGHRS, CDR2 YFSETQ. The CDR3 has 14 residues. V gave up 4 bases and J gave up 6 bases, with 16 bases separating them. CDR3 amino acids: CASSTTNLGAEAFF. The CDR3 DNA is TGCGCCAGCAGCACGACTAACTTGGGTGCTGAAGCTTTCTTT. Filled out from reference TRBV5-1 and TRBJ1-1, the complete variable domain reads KAGVTQTPRYLIKTRGQQVTLSCSPISGHRSVSWYQQTPGQGLQFLFEYFSETQRNKGNFPGRFSGRQFSNSRSEMNVSTLELGDSALYLCASSTTNLGAEAFFGQGTRLTVV.

This clone was observed a handful of times. This rearrangement joins TRBV7-9 to TRBJ2-2, with TRBD1 identical over 7 bases. The V segment lost 8 bases and the J segment 0 bases; nucleotides outside the gene matches: 3. Germline CDR1 is SEHNR and CDR2 is FQNEAQ (reference sequence). The CDR3 sequence is 14 residues long. Here the CDR3 DNA reads TGTGCCAGCTCGGGACAGTCGAACACCGGGGAGCTGTTTTTT. Translated: CASSGQSNTGELFF.

This clone was seen only a few times. The chain couples TRBV5-1 to TRBJ2-7; TRBD1 agrees at 8 bases. V lost 0 bases to trimming and J lost 6 bases; unmatched junction nucleotides: 14. CDR3 length: 17 amino acids. Germline CDR1 reads SGHRS; CDR2 reads YFSETQ. The CDR3 loop reads CASSLADPGQGNREQYF. In nucleotides, the CDR3 is TGCGCCAGCAGCTTGGCGGATCCTGGACAGGGTAATCGCGAGCAGTACTTC. Supplemented by reference TRBV5-1 and TRBJ2-7, the full variable domain reads KAGVTQTPRYLIKTRGQQVTLSCSPISGHRSVSWYQQTPGQGLQFLFEYFSETQRNKGNFPGRFSGRQFSNSRSEMNVSTLELGDSALYLCASSLADPGQGNREQYFGPGTRLTVT.

This sequence joins TRBV2 and TRBJ1-5, with 7 bases identical to TRBD1. CDR3 length: 14 amino acids. The germline V gene encodes CDR1 SNHLY and CDR2 FYNNEI. J was trimmed by 7 bases and V by 2 bases; bases with no gene match: 5. The CDR3 region is CASSETTGKQPQHF. The CDR3 nucleotides read TGTGCCAGCAGTGAAACGACAGGGAAGCAGCCCCAGCATTTT.

This sequence joins TRBV10-3 and TRBJ1-2; TRBD1 is a possible D gene (5 bases). V lost 3 bases to trimming and J lost 7 bases, with 18 bases between them. Germline V lookup: CDR1 ENHRY, CDR2 SYGVKD. The CDR3 is 15 residues long. DNA for the CDR3: TGTGCCATCAGTGAAGTTGGAAACGGGGGTTCTGGCTACACCTTC. Translating it yields CAISEVGNGGSGYTF.

The V and J genes are TRBV15 and TRBJ2-5; 7 bases line up with TRBD2. The better agreement between TRBJ2-7 and the DNA end casts doubt on the J call. Looked up from germline, CDR1 is LNHNV and CDR2 is YYDKDF (reference sequence). The CDR3 spans 18 residues. The CDR3 loop is CATSRDGPGSGNSYEQYF. The CDR3 DNA follows: TGTGCCACCAGCAGAGATGGCCCTGGGAGCGGGAACTCCTACGAGCAGTACTTC.

The chain combines TRBV28 with TRBJ2-7, with 7 bases identical to TRBD2. The CDR3 sequence is 15 residues long. V trimming: 2 bases; J trimming: 3 bases; junction bases outside the gene matches: 7. Looked up from germline, CDR1 is MDHEN and CDR2 is SYDVKM. The DNA for the CDR3 is TGTGCCAGCAGTTTAATCGGGCGGGAGTACTACGAGCAGTACTTC. Translating it yields CASSLIGREYYEQYF.

The gene calls are TRBV10-3 and TRBJ2-5, with TRBD1 as a possible D gene (5 bases). Between the trimmed V and J ends, which lost 0 bases and 2 bases, there was a span of 10 bases. From germline, CDR1 is ENHRY and CDR2 SYGVKD. The CDR3 is 15 residues long. In DNA, the CDR3 is TGTGCCATCAGTGAGTCGAGGACACCTCAAGAGACCCAGTACTTC. Translated, it gives CAISESRTPQETQYF.

The chain combines TRBV5-1 with TRBJ1-1, with D maybe TRBD1 (5 bases). Germline V gene sequence: CDR1 SGHRS, CDR2 YFSETQ. The CDR3 runs to 16 residues. V dropped 4 bases and J dropped 0 bases, with 16 bases sitting between them. Written as DNA, the CDR3 is TGCGCCAGCAGCCCGGACCCAGACAGACTGAACACTGAAGCTTTCTTT. Translated: CASSPDPDRLNTEAFF.

This chain uses TRBV5-1 with TRBJ2-3; possible D gene TRBD2, 6 bases. Germline V gives CDR1 SGHRS, CDR2 YFSETQ. The CDR3 covers 13 residues. V was pared by 4 bases and J by 6 bases, with 12 bases between. The CDR3 loop is CASSSPGEDTQYF. In nucleotides, the CDR3 is TGCGCCAGCAGCAGCCCGGGGGAGGATACGCAGTATTTT.

This chain uses TRBV5-1 with TRBJ2-5; D gene uncertain. The CDR3 sequence is 15 residues long. The germline V and J ends were trimmed by 0 bases and 5 bases, with 14 bases remaining between them. The germline CDR1 and CDR2 sequences are SGHRS and YFSETQ. CDR3 in DNA: TGCGCCAGCAGCTTGGGGGCTAATCCGTCGGAGACCCAGTACTTC. This sequence encodes CASSLGANPSETQYF.

The rearrangement uses TRBV30 and TRBJ2-1; 12 bases agree with TRBD2. V gave up 6 bases and J gave up 5 bases; unmatched junction bases: 5. CDR3 length: 14 residues. Per the germline V gene, CDR1 is GTSNPN and CDR2 is SVGIG (reference sequence). Here the CDR3 reads CACRLAGVNNEQFF. The CDR3, as DNA: TGTGCCTGTCGACTAGCGGGAGTAAACAATGAGCAGTTCTTC.

The rearrangement links TRBV28 to TRBJ2-2; D is undetermined. V was pared by 5 bases and J by 4 bases, with 5 bases between. Germline CDR1 MDHEN, CDR2 SYDVKM. This CDR3 contains 12 residues. CDR3 nucleotides: TGTGCCAGCAGTCGTAGCACCGGGGAGCTGTTTTTT. This gives the protein CASSRSTGELFF.

CDR3 sequence: CATSTPLAGGRDTQYF. The CDR3 DNA is TGTGCCACCAGCACCCCCCTAGCGGGAGGGAGAGATACGCAGTATTTT. The chain is built from TRBV15 and TRBJ2-3; 12 bases agree with TRBD2. The CDR3 is 16 residues long. V lost 4 bases, J lost 5 bases, and 7 bases stayed unmatched. Germline assignment: CDR1 LNHNV and CDR2 YYDKDF (reference sequence).

The chain recombines TRBV5-6 with TRBJ2-1, with D uncertain. V lost 3 bases and J 9 bases, leaving 7 bases between the germline ends. In germline, CDR1 is SGHDT, CDR2 YYEEEE. CDR3 length equals 11 residues. CDR3 DNA sequence: TGTGCCAGCAGCTCGAACATTGAGCAGTTCTTC. This codes for CASSSNIEQFF.

This chain joins TRBV12-5 and TRBJ2-7; 8 bases agree with TRBD2. The CDR3 consists of 14 residues. V shed 7 bases, J shed 7 bases, and the junction held 12 bases outside the gene matches. Germline assignment: CDR1 LGHNT and CDR2 FRNRAP. The CDR3 loop is CASALSGTSNEQYF. In DNA, the CDR3 is TGTGCTAGTGCCCTTAGCGGGACCTCTAATGAGCAGTACTTC.

V usage is TRBV11-3 and J usage is TRBJ2-7; TRBD2 aligns across 11 bases. The CDR3 extends over 15 amino acids. CDR1 is SGHNT, CDR2 YENEEA, per germline. Germline trimming cut 5 bases from V and 3 bases from J; bases unmatched to any gene: 6. The CDR3 coding sequence is TGTGCCAGCAGCCGCCTAGCGGGAGGTAACTACGAGCAGTACTTC. It is translated as CASSRLAGGNYEQYF.

This chain joins TRBV28 and TRBJ2-3; 10 bases fit TRBD2. The V gene's germline CDR1 is MDHEN and CDR2 SYDVKM. The J segment lost 4 bases and the V segment lost 7 bases, leaving 8 bases of the junction unmatched. CDR3 length: 15 amino acids. In DNA, the CDR3 is TGTGCCAGCACCAACCCTAGCGGGAGTTCAGATACGCAGTATTTT. As protein: CASTNPSGSSDTQYF.

The chain combines TRBV15 with TRBJ2-2, with a possible D match to TRBD1 (6 bases). This CDR3 contains 17 residues. Trimming stripped 1 base from V and 1 base from J, with 13 bases between. CDR1 is LNHNV and CDR2 is YYDKDF in the germline V gene (reference sequence). The chain's CDR3 is CATSRVTGTKNTGELFF. The CDR3 DNA reads as TGTGCCACCAGCAGAGTTACCGGGACAAAGAACACCGGGGAGCTGTTTTTT.

V gene TRBV28 combines with J gene TRBJ1-1; 9 nucleotides agree with TRBD1. Germline CDR1 MDHEN, CDR2 SYDVKM. The CDR3 length is 14 residues. The J segment lost 5 bases and the V segment lost 7 bases, leaving 8 bases of the junction unmatched. This CDR3 is CASTIQGAGTEAFF. The CDR3 DNA follows: TGTGCCAGCACCATACAGGGGGCAGGGACTGAAGCTTTCTTT.

This clone showed up just a few times. The chain uses TRBV28 and TRBJ1-2; 8 nucleotides match TRBD1. The CDR3 has 16 residues. Germline CDR1 is MDHEN and CDR2 is SYDVKM. The J segment lost 4 bases and the V segment lost 5 bases, leaving 12 bases of the junction unmatched. This chain's CDR3 is CASSTPGQDGIYGYTF. The CDR3 DNA reads as TGTGCCAGCAGTACCCCGGGACAGGATGGAATCTATGGCTACACCTTC.

V and J are TRBV5-1 and TRBJ1-1, with D maybe TRBD1 (5 bases). V lost 6 bases, J lost 2 bases, and 17 bases lay in between. This CDR3 spans 15 amino acids. CDR1 and CDR2 from the germline V gene are SGHRS and YFSETQ. The CDR3 here is CASNLIGQPNTEAFF. DNA for the CDR3: TGCGCCAGCAACCTTATTGGACAACCAAACACTGAAGCTTTCTTT.

The rearrangement links TRBV7-2 to TRBJ2-1, with 9 positions matching TRBD2. The CDR3 sequence is 15 residues long. In germline, CDR1 is SGHTA, CDR2 FQGNSA. Trimming took 5 bases from V and 8 from J; bases not matched to a gene: 10. CDR3: CASSLSSGSTHEQFF. The CDR3 coding sequence is TGTGCCAGCAGCCTGAGTAGCGGGAGTACCCATGAGCAGTTCTTC.

The rearrangement joins TRBV28 to TRBJ1-4; D perhaps matches TRBD1 (5 bases). Trimming pared 7 bases from V and 3 bases from J, leaving 9 bases between. Germline CDR1 reads MDHEN; CDR2 reads SYDVKM. There are 13 residues in the CDR3. The CDR3 spells CASIGGSNEKLFF. In DNA, the CDR3 is TGTGCCAGCATCGGGGGGTCTAATGAAAAACTGTTTTTT.

This clone was recorded a few times. V and J are TRBV15 and TRBJ2-3; 8 bases are shared with TRBD2. Trimming removed 8 bases from V and 4 bases from J; junction bases left unmatched: 23. The CDR3 totals 19 residues. Germline loops: CDR1 LNHNV, CDR2 YYDKDF (reference sequence). The CDR3 region is CATHSDAGLANPGSDTQYF. CDR3 nucleotide sequence: TGTGCCACCCACAGTGACGCAGGACTAGCTAATCCGGGGTCAGATACGCAGTATTTT.